These 21 T cell receptor beta chains share one sample of origin, sequenced in a study of blood T cell repertoires in COVID-19. Libraries were prepared by immunoSEQ multiplex PCR; TCRdb keeps only in-frame clonotypes and omits some of them. The table includes about 310,000 clones, about 90% detected once. The sequencing sample was made of peripheral blood. Receptors originate from a woman in her 40s with COVID-19, enrolled during active disease.

This clone was detected a few times. This chain connects TRBV7-6 to TRBJ1-5, with D tentatively TRBD1 (5 bases). The length of the CDR3 is 15 residues. V lost 3 bases, J lost 1 base, and 10 bases lay in between. Germline V gene lookup returns CDR1 SGHVS and CDR2 FNYEAQ. The CDR3 DNA reads as TGTGCCAGCAGCTTGTTCTCAGGGAGCAATCAGCCCCAGCATTTT. Its protein product is CASSLFSGSNQPQHF.

The V call is TRBV18, the J call TRBJ2-1, with 13 positions matching TRBD2. V lost 1 base and J lost 7; bases outside the gene matches: 1. This CDR3 contains 15 residues. CDR1 is KGHSH, CDR2 LQKENI, per germline. CDR3 nucleotide sequence: TGTGCCAGCTCACCACGGACTAGCGGGAGTAATGAGCAGTTCTTC. As protein: CASSPRTSGSNEQFF.

This clone was picked up a small number of times. CDR3 sequence (DNA): TGTGCCAGCAGTAGACAGGGAGTGAGAGGCTACACCTTC. Translation: CASSRQGVRGYTF. This chain connects TRBV9 to TRBJ1-2, with 7 nucleotides matching TRBD1. Trimming took 5 bases from V and 8 from J; bases not matched to a gene: 9. CDR1 SGDLS and CDR2 YYNGEE come from the germline V gene. This CDR3 contains 13 residues.

The V call is TRBV28, the J call TRBJ1-2; TRBD1 aligns across 8 bases. Germline V gene sequence: CDR1 MDHEN, CDR2 SYDVKM. The CDR3 is 13 residues long. V lost 3 bases to trimming and J lost 7 bases; unmatched junction nucleotides: 4. The CDR3 DNA reads TGTGCCAGCAGTTTCCACAGGGGGGCTGGCTACACCTTC. Translated: CASSFHRGAGYTF.

A word on this clone: One end of the junction varies from germline; a read error may be responsible. The chain couples TRBV7-7 to TRBJ2-7; D is perhaps TRBD1 (5 bases). The CDR3 length is 14 residues. Looked up from germline, CDR1 is SSHAT and CDR2 is FNYEAQ (reference sequence). The CDR3, as DNA: TGTGCTAGCAGCCCAGGGTGGAGCTCCTACGAGCAGTACTTC. The encoded protein is CASSPGWSSYEQYF.

This chain uses TRBV27 with TRBJ1-2; TRBD1 matches 9 bases. The length of the CDR3 is 15 residues. Per germline, CDR1 MNHEY and CDR2 SMNVEV (reference sequence). V was pared by 5 bases and J by 8 bases, with 12 bases of the junction left unmatched. The CDR3 reads CASSLTDRGPEGYTF. The CDR3 nucleotides read TGTGCCAGCAGTCTCACGGACAGGGGTCCCGAGGGCTACACCTTC.

The chain is built from TRBV5-1 and TRBJ1-6; TRBD1 is a possible D gene (6 bases). The CDR3 sequence is 13 residues long. The V gene lost 1 base and the J gene lost 9 bases, with 8 bases spanning the gap. CDR1 and CDR2 (germline): SGHRS, YFSETQ. The chain's CDR3 is CASSLTGLSPLHF. The CDR3 DNA follows: TGCGCCAGCAGCTTGACAGGGCTTTCACCCCTCCACTTT.

This rearrangement joins TRBV6-5 to TRBJ1-3; D uncertain. V dropped 4 bases and J dropped 0 bases, with 13 bases sitting between them. Germline V gene lookup returns CDR1 MNHEY and CDR2 SVGAGI. CDR3 length equals 16 residues. As DNA, the CDR3 is TGTGCCAGCAGTTTCGCCGGGATCGACTCTGGAAACACCATATATTTT. The encoded protein is CASSFAGIDSGNTIYF.

This clone was counted once. The chain links TRBV2 to TRBJ1-1, with 9 bases matching TRBD1. CDR1 is SNHLY and CDR2 is FYNNEI in the germline V gene. This CDR3 spans 15 amino acids. The V gene end was trimmed by 6 bases and the J gene end by 2 bases; junction bases not matched to a gene: 7. The CDR3 bases are TGTGCCAGCAGGTTACAGGGGGCGCGAAACACTGAAGCTTTCTTT. The encoded protein is CASRLQGARNTEAFF.

J is TRBJ1-4 and V is TRBV19; 7 positions agree with TRBD1. CDR1 and CDR2 (germline): LNHDA, SQIVND (reference sequence). The length of the CDR3 is 15 residues. V trimming: 5 bases; J trimming: 6 bases; junction bases outside the gene matches: 9. The CDR3 sequence is CASSADRISYEKLFF. CDR3 DNA: TGTGCCAGTAGTGCGGACAGGATTTCGTATGAAAAACTGTTTTTT.

The chain carries TRBV27 and TRBJ2-2; tentatively, D is TRBD1 (5 bases). The V gene lost 3 bases and the J gene lost 4 bases, with 9 bases spanning the gap. Per the germline V gene, CDR1 is MNHEY and CDR2 is SMNVEV (reference sequence). This CDR3 is 14 amino acids long. CDR3 DNA: TGTGCCAGCAGTTTTAGGGGCGTCACCGGGGAGCTGTTTTTT. This sequence encodes CASSFRGVTGELFF.

In nucleotides, the CDR3 is TGTGCCAGCAGCTTAGTCGGCAGGGGGCGCAGGGACACTGAAGCTTTCTTT. The encoded protein is CASSLVGRGRRDTEAFF. The chain has TRBV7-9 and TRBJ1-1; TRBD1 matches 8 bases. The CDR3 has 17 amino acids. V lost 1 base to trimming and J lost 3 bases; unmatched junction nucleotides: 10. Germline V lookup: CDR1 SEHNR, CDR2 FQNEAQ (reference sequence).

The V gene is TRBV9, the J gene TRBJ2-5, with D possibly matching TRBD1 (6 bases). V was pared by 0 bases and J by 4 bases, with 13 bases between. Per the germline V gene, CDR1 is SGDLS and CDR2 is YYNGEE. The CDR3 is made up of 15 amino acids. For the CDR3, the DNA is TGTGCCAGCAGCGTAGCTACAGGGAGAGGAGAGACCCAGTACTTC. This gives the protein CASSVATGRGETQYF.

The chain couples TRBV4-1 to TRBJ2-7; 7 bases line up with TRBD2. V lost 0 bases, J lost 1 base, and 9 bases stayed unmatched. Germline CDR1 reads MGHRA; CDR2 reads YSYEKL. The CDR3 length is 17 residues. The CDR3 spells CASSQEGLPNLSYEQYF. CDR3 bases: TGCGCCAGCAGCCAAGAGGGACTACCCAATTTATCCTACGAGCAGTACTTC.

This chain joins TRBV6-6 and TRBJ2-2, with a weak D call TRBD1 (6 bases). The germline V and J ends were trimmed by 4 bases and 3 bases, with 9 bases remaining between them. This CDR3 has 14 residues. Germline assignment: CDR1 MNHNY and CDR2 SVGAGI (reference sequence). The CDR3 region is CASSSQGYTGELFF. The CDR3, as DNA: TGTGCCAGCAGTTCTCAGGGGTACACCGGGGAGCTGTTTTTT.

The chain links TRBV2 to TRBJ1-2; TRBD1 aligns across 7 bases. With V trimmed by 5 bases and J by 6 bases, 6 bases remained unmatched. CDR1 SNHLY and CDR2 FYNNEI come from the germline V gene. The CDR3 is 13 residues long. The CDR3 spells CASSLGTEDGYTF. The CDR3 region has the DNA TGTGCCAGCAGTCTCGGGACAGAGGATGGCTACACCTTC.

V gene TRBV7-9 combines with J gene TRBJ2-6; D is uncertain. From germline, CDR1 is SEHNR and CDR2 FQNEAQ (reference sequence). V was clipped by 5 bases and J by 0 bases, with 5 bases between them. The CDR3 has 14 residues. The CDR3 reads CASSLSSGANVLTF. The CDR3 nucleotides read TGTGCCAGCAGCCTGTCCTCTGGGGCCAACGTCCTGACTTTC.

The gene calls are TRBV7-8 and TRBJ2-1, with D tentatively TRBD2 (5 bases). The CDR3 covers 15 residues. V was cut by 4 bases and J by 6 bases, with 16 bases left in between. Germline V CDR1 and CDR2: SGHVS, FQNEAQ. CDR3 coding DNA: TGTGCCAGCAGCTCGAGGGTACCGACCGTCAATGAGCAGTTCTTC. It codes for CASSSRVPTVNEQFF.

The rearrangement links TRBV6-6 to TRBJ1-5, with TRBD1 matching 7 bases. Germline CDR1 is MNHNY and CDR2 is SVGAGI (reference sequence). Trimming cost V 4 bases and J 0 bases; bases outside gene matches: 6. This CDR3 contains 16 residues. The CDR3, as DNA: TGTGCCAGCAGTTCCCCAGGGGGTTATAGCAATCAGCCCCAGCATTTT. Translation: CASSSPGGYSNQPQHF.

J is TRBJ1-2 and V is TRBV19, with D uncertain. V was trimmed by 2 bases and J by 4 bases, leaving 8 bases between them. CDR1 and CDR2 (germline): LNHDA, SQIVND (reference sequence). This CDR3 has 13 amino acids. CDR3 coding DNA: TGTGCCAGTAGTATACTACGGAGCTATGGCTACACCTTC. Translation gives CASSILRSYGYTF.

V and J are TRBV6-4 and TRBJ2-7; a possible D gene is TRBD1 (7 bases). V was shortened by 9 bases and J by 2 bases, with 20 bases between the two germline ends. Germline V gives CDR1 MRHNA, CDR2 SNTAGT. The CDR3 loop spans 15 amino acids. The DNA of the CDR3 is TGTGCCAGTGGGGGCCGGGAGAGGGGGCCCTACGAGCAGTACTTC. It specifies CASGGRERGPYEQYF.